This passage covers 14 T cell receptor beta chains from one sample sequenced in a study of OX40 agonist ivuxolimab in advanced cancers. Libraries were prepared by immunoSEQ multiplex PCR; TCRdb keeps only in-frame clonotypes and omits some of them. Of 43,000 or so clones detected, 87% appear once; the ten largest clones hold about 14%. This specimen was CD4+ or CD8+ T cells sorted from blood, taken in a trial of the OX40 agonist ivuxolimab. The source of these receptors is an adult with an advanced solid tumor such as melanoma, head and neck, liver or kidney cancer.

The CDR3 reads CASTSRREKLFF. The DNA of the CDR3 is TGTGCCAGCACTTCGAGAAGGGAAAAACTGTTTTTT. The chain is built from TRBV28 and TRBJ1-4; D is ambiguous. Germline-derived CDR1 and CDR2 are MDHEN and SYDVKM. Trimming pared 7 bases from V and 8 bases from J, leaving 11 bases between. The CDR3 extends over 12 amino acids.

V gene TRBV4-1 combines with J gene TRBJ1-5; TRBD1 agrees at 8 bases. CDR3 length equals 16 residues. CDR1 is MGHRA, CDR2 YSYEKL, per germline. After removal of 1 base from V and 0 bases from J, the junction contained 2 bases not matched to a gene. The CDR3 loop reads CASSQGQGASNQPQHF. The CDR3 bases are TGCGCCAGCAGCCAAGGTCAGGGGGCTAGCAATCAGCCCCAGCATTTT.

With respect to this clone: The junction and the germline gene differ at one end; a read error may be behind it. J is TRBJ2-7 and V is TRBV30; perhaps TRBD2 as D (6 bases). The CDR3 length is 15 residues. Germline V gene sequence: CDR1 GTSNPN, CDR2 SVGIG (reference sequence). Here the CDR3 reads CAWSRGSQAPYERYF. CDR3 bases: TGTGCCTGGTCCCGGGGGAGTCAAGCCCCCTACGAGCGGTACTTC.

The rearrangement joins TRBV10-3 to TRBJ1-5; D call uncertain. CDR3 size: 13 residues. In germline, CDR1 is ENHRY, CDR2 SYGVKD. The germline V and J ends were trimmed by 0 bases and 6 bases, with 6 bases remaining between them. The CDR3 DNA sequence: TGTGCCATCAGTGAGTCTGGGTCTCAGCCCCAGCATTTT. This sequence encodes CAISESGSQPQHF.

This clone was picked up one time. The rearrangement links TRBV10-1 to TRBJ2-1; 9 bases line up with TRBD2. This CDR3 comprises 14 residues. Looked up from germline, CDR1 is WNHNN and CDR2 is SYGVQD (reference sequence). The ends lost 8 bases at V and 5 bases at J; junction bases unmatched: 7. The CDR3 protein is CASSSAGGDNEQFF. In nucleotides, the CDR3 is TGCGCCAGCTCGTCGGCGGGAGGGGACAATGAGCAGTTCTTC.

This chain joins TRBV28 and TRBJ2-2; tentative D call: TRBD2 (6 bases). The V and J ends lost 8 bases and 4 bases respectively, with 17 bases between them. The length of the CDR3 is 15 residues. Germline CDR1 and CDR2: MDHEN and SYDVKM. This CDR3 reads CASLGGLQTTGELFF. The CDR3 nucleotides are TGTGCCAGCCTTGGGGGGTTACAGACCACCGGGGAGCTGTTTTTT. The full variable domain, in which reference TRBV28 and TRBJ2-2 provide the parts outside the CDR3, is DVKVTQSSRYLVKRTGEKVFLECVQDMDHENMFWYRQDPGLGLRLIYFSYDVKMKEKGDIPEGYSVSREKKERFSLILESASTNQTSMYLCASLGGLQTTGELFFGEGSRLTVL.

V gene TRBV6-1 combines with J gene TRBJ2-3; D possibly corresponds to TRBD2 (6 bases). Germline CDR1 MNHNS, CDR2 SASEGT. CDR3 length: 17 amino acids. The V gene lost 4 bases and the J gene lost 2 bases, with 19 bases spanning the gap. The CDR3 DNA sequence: TGTGCCAGCAGTGGTAGCGGCTACTTGGGATTCACAGATACGCAGTATTTT. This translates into CASSGSGYLGFTDTQYF.

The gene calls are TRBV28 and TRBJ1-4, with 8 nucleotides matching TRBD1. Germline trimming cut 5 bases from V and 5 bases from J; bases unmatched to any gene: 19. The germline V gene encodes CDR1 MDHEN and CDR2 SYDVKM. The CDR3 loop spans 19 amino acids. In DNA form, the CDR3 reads TGTGCCAGCAGTACCGCTCCGGGGGCCGGGACAGGCGAAAATGAAAAACTGTTTTTT. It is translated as CASSTAPGAGTGENEKLFF.

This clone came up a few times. The CDR3 sequence is CASSPGTGRDYGYTF. Written as DNA, the CDR3 is TGTGCCAGCAGCCCAGGGACAGGGCGGGACTATGGCTACACCTTC. The V gene is TRBV5-4, the J gene TRBJ1-2, with 9 bases identical to TRBD1. The length of the CDR3 is 15 residues. Germline CDR1 reads SGHNT; CDR2 reads YYREEE (reference sequence). J gave up 3 bases and V 4 bases, and 7 bases lay outside the gene matches.

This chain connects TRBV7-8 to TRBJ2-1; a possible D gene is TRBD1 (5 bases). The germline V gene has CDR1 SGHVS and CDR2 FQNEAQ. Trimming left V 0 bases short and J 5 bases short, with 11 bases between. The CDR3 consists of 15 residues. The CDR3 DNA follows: TGTGCCAGCAGCTTAGCGGTGGCAGGGAACAATGAGCAGTTCTTC. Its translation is CASSLAVAGNNEQFF.

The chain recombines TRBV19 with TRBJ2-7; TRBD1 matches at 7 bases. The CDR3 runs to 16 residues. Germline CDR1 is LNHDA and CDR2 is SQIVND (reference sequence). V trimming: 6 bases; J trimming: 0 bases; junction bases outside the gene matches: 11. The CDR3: CASRQAGGPDSYEQYF. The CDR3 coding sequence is TGTGCCAGTAGGCAGGCAGGGGGTCCAGACTCCTACGAGCAGTACTTC.

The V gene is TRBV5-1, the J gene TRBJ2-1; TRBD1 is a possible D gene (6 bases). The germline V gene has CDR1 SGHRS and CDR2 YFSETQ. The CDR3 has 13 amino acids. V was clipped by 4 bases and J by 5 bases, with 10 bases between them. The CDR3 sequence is CASSSGQHNEQFF. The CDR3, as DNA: TGCGCCAGCAGCAGCGGACAGCACAATGAGCAGTTCTTC.

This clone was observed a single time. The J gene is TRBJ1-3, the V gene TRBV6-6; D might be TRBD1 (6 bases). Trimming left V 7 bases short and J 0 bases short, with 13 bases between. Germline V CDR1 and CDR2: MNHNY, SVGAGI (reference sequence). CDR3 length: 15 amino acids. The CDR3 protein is CASITTGSSGNTIYF. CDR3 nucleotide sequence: TGTGCCAGCATTACTACAGGGAGCTCTGGAAACACCATATATTTT.

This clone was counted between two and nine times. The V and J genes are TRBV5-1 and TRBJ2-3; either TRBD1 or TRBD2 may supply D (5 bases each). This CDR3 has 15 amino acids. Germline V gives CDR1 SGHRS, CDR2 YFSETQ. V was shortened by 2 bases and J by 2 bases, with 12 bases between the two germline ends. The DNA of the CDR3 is TGCGCCAGCAGCTTCGGGACGTCCTTCACAGATACGCAGTATTTT. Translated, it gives CASSFGTSFTDTQYF.